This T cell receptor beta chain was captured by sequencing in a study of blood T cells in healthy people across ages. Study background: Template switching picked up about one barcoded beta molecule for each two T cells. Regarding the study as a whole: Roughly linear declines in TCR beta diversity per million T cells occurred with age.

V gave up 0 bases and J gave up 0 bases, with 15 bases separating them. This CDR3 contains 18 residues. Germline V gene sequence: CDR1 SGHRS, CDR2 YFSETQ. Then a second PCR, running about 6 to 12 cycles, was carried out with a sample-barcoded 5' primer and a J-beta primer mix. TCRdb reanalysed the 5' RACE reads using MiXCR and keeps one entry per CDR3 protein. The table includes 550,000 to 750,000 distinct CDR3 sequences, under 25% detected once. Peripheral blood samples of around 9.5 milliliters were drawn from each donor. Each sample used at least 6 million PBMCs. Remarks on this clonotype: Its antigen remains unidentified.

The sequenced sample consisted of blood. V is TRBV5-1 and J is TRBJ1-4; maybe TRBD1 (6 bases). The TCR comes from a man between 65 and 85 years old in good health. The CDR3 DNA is TGCGCCAGCAGCTTGGGCCCCTGGACAGCTGCAACTAATGAAAAACTGTTTTTT. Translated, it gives CASSLGPWTAATNEKLFF.